This TCR beta chain was sequenced in a study of T cell repertoires in cytomegalovirus infection. At the level of the study: Both a matching HLA type and CMV infection were indicated by public TCR beta signatures. Study outcomes and limitations: Of the TCR beta families, the public ones yielded a cumulative frequency that identified carriers of CMV plus the relevant HLA.

In this sample, this clonotype turned up many times. Its antigen remains unknown. TCRdb re-called the reads with MiXCR, one entry per CDR3 protein. The sample consists of about 400,000 distinct CDR3 sequences, approximately 30% of them appearing once. The sequencing used cultured PBMCs, collected from culture after CMV antigen stimulation. This TCR derives from a human donor in good health (CMV status not recorded). Some clones in this sample may be carry-over from other donors' samples.

CDR3 amino acids: CASSWTGGYDQPQHF. The CDR3 DNA reads TGTGCCAGCAGCTGGACAGGGGGTTATGATCAGCCCCAGCATTTT. The rearrangement links TRBV6-1 to TRBJ1-5, with TRBD1 identical over 10 bases. CDR3 length equals 15 residues. Germline loops: CDR1 MNHNS, CDR2 SASEGT. V dropped 6 bases and J dropped 5; count of bases not matched to a gene: 7.